Presented here are 2 T cell receptor beta chains from one specimen sequenced in a study of PD-L1 blockade in urothelial cancer. This sample's time point: pretreatment peripheral blood. Data came from immunoSEQ multiplex PCR; TCRdb stores just in-frame clones and leaves some out. The sample includes approximately 71,000 clones, roughly 84% seen only once; the top ten take 9.2%. Sequenced here: PBMCs, sampled around atezolizumab (anti-PD-L1) treatment. The receptors shown here come from a woman aged 70 to 79 with urothelial cancer.

V and J are TRBV5-1 and TRBJ2-7, with 8 positions matching TRBD1. Per the germline V gene, CDR1 is SGHRS and CDR2 is YFSETQ. The ends lost 4 bases at V and 2 bases at J; junction bases unmatched: 5. The CDR3 is 14 amino acids. CDR3 nucleotides: TGCGCCAGCAGCAGTACAGGGGGGACCTACGAGCAGTACTTC. Encoded protein: CASSSTGGTYEQYF.

CDR3 DNA: TGCGCCAGCAGCTTGGCCAGTAGACGGGGCTACAATGAGCAGTTCTTC. Residues: CASSLASRRGYNEQFF. V is TRBV5-1 and J is TRBJ2-1, with D maybe TRBD2 (5 bases). Germline CDR1 SGHRS, CDR2 YFSETQ. The CDR3 loop spans 16 amino acids. Trimming removed 0 bases from V and 3 bases from J, with 13 bases in between. Drawing the rest from reference TRBV5-1 and TRBJ2-1, the complete variable domain is KAGVTQTPRYLIKTRGQQVTLSCSPISGHRSVSWYQQTPGQGLQFLFEYFSETQRNKGNFPGRFSGRQFSNSRSEMNVSTLELGDSALYLCASSLASRRGYNEQFFGPGTRLTVL.